This T cell receptor beta chain appears in the sequencing data of a study of chemoradiotherapy in HPV16-positive cancers. About the research overall: Functional T-cell assays on two HPV16-positive patients' cells defined candidate HPV-specific clones and common TCR motifs. Study results and limitations: Candidate HPV-specific clones and E7-related TCR motifs grew in tumor during treatment. Better recurrence-free survival went with HPV-responsive T-cell expansion in HPV16-positive patients.

The V and J ends lost 3 bases and 0 bases, in that order; junction bases with no gene match: 2. Germline assignment: CDR1 PRHDT and CDR2 FYEKMQ (reference sequence). There are 15 residues in the CDR3. A note on this clone: Its target is unknown.

The method was immunoSEQ multiplex PCR; TCRdb's version includes in-frame clones alone and lacks a portion of them. The sample has about 3,400 clones, about 89% seen once. Samples were taken several times over chemoradiotherapy. The clonotype originates from a human donor with HPV-associated anogenital cancer. The sequences come from blood, collected from a patient who underwent chemoradiotherapy. The V call is TRBV13, the J call TRBJ2-1; TRBD1 aligns across 7 bases. This chain's CDR3 is CASSFRGSSYNEQFF. The CDR3 DNA reads as TGTGCCAGCAGCTTCAGGGGGTCCTCCTACAATGAGCAGTTCTTC.